This entry describes one T cell receptor beta chain. Antigen specificity is unknown. The germline V gene has CDR1 ENHRY and CDR2 SYGVKD. V was pared by 2 bases and J by 4 bases, with 5 bases of the junction left unmatched. The CDR3 extends over 15 amino acids. This record belongs to a study of cytotoxic CD8 clonotypes in ibrutinib-treated CLL. Study context: There were, on average, nearly 260,000 productive templates and over 80,000 productive rearrangements per sample.

Study-level results: Baseline levels were approached again at progression, after clonality had risen at ibrutinib response. Rare overall, public clonotypes shrank or held steady under therapy.

The assay was immunoSEQ multiplex PCR, and TCRdb's table has in-frame clones only and misses some. Of 300,000 or so clones in the sample, roughly 70% were seen once. The receptor was isolated from a human donor with chronic lymphocytic leukemia. The input for sequencing was PBMCs, taken after 36 months of ibrutinib treatment. The V call is TRBV10-3, the J call TRBJ1-2; 9 bases agree with TRBD1. The CDR3 region has the DNA TGTGCCATCAGTGAGCCACAGGGGGCAGTCTATGGCTACACCTTC. Amino acid sequence: CAISEPQGAVYGYTF.